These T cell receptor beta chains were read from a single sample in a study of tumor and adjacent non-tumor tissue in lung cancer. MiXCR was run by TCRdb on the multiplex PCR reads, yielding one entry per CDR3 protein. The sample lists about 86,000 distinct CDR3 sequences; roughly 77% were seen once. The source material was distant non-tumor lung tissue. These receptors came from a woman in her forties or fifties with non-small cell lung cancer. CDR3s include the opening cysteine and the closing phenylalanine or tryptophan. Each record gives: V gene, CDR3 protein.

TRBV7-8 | CASSLGVFGPSFNYGYTF
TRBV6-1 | CASILPGANELFF
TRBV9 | CASSVLPNEQFF
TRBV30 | CAWRLLSGGGSPLHF
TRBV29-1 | CSVVRDVSSYEQYF
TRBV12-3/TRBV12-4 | CASSLFSGTSGFKTHYF
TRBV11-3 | CTSNSLAGGRGNTQCF
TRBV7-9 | CASSSPRERSFSGANVLTF
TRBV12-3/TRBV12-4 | CANKIKGGVQPQHF
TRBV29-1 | CSVWAPNTGKLFF
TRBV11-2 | CDGSLGVLSSTDTQYF
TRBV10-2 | CSSSEANTEASF
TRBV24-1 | CATSRTGGSSYNEQFF
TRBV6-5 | CASSPPTSWSSHEQFF
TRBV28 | CASSLPHFMGDNTGELFF
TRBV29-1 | CSVDSSGVSYEQYF
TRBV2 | CASTRTQVGGGQYF
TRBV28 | CASNPPPAVNGYTF
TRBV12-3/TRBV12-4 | CASSEWEKQYF
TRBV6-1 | CASSEEARYDYTF
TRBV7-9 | CASSFGEQFF
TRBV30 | CAWSGGGRASTGELFF
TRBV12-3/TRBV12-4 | CTSSFRTGTDTRYF
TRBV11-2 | CVSSPVGYPLPGTQYF
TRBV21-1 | CASSKERTERQETQYF
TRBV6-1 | CASCGTGGNQSQHF
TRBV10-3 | CAISNLIQREQYF
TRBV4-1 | CARSQTGSTDTHYF
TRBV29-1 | CSVEGFGRVTSYNEEFF